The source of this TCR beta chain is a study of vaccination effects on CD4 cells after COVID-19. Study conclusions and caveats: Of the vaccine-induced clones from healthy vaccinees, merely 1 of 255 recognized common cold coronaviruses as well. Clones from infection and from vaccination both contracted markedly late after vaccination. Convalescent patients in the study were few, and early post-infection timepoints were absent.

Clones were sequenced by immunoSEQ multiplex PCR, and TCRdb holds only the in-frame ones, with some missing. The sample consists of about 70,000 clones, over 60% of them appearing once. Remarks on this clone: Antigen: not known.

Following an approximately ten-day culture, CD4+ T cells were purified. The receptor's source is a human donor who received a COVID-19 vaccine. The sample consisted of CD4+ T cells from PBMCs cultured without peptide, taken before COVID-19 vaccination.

CDR3 loop: CAISGDTPGGGYTF. The CDR3 coding sequence is TGTGCCATCAGTGGGGACACCCCGGGTGGCGGCTACACCTTC. V gene TRBV10-3 combines with J gene TRBJ1-2; possibly TRBD1 for D (6 bases). The CDR3 runs 14 residues. V was trimmed by 4 bases and J by 8 bases, leaving 17 bases between them. Germline-derived CDR1 and CDR2 are ENHRY and SYGVKD.